This record concerns one T cell receptor beta chain sequence. This record belongs to a study of blood T cell repertoires in COVID-19. This CDR3 comprises 16 residues. The germline V gene has CDR1 MDHEN and CDR2 SYDVKM. The V segment lost 1 base and the J segment 3 bases; nucleotides outside the gene matches: 5. The repertoire was sequenced with immunoSEQ multiplex PCR; TCRdb's copy has only in-frame clones and lacks some. Found here are 470,000 or so clones, around 89% of them singletons; the top ten hold approximately 4.5%. The sequence was collected from a woman in her twenties or thirties with acute or convalescent COVID-19. The chain couples TRBV28 to TRBJ2-1, with 8 bases lining up with TRBD2. Sequenced material: peripheral blood. CDR3 DNA: TGTGCCAGCAGTTTATCGGGGGGGGGAAACTACAATGAGCAGTTCTTC. Amino acid sequence: CASSLSGGGNYNEQFF. The complete variable domain, with remaining parts taken from reference TRBV28 and TRBJ2-1, reads DVKVTQSSRYLVKRTGEKVFLECVQDMDHENMFWYRQDPGLGLRLIYFSYDVKMKEKGDIPEGYSVSREKKERFSLILESASTNQTSMYLCASSLSGGGNYNEQFFGPGTRLTVL.